This T cell receptor beta chain was sequenced in a study of T cell responses to AZD1222 COVID-19 vaccine. This table comes from immunoSEQ multiplex PCR, and its TCRdb copy is limited to in-frame clones, with some not included. The table has 100,000 to 150,000 clones, more than 70% seen once. On this clone: Its specificity is not known.

The study's findings and limits: Clonal diversity may have been underestimated, and the donors were mostly white British, with more females than males.

The receptor comes from an adult in good health. The sequencing used peripheral blood, collected on day 0 of AZD1222 vaccination.

CDR3 protein: CASASGRAAGELFF. CDR3 DNA sequence: TGTGCTAGTGCTAGCGGGAGGGCCGCCGGGGAGCTGTTTTTT. The V gene is TRBV12-5, the J gene TRBJ2-2; the match to TRBD2 covers 12 bases. Germline V gene data show CDR1 as LGHNT and CDR2 as FRNRAP. There are 14 residues in the CDR3. The V segment lost 7 bases and the J segment 6 bases; nucleotides outside the gene matches: 3.